The 18 T cell receptor beta chains listed next were all sequenced from one sample in a study of breast tumors, draining lymph nodes, adjacent tissues. Axillary draining lymph nodes of breast cancer patients supplied the node samples. TCRdb itself ran the multiplex PCR reads through MiXCR, one entry per CDR3 protein. The sample yields 150,000 to 200,000 distinct CDR3 sequences, over 25% seen once. The sequencing sample was made of axillary lymph node tissue. Source of these receptors: a female donor with breast cancer. Some clones in this sample may be carry-over from other donors' samples.

Note on this clonotype: It may be a read error: a sequence one base away is much more abundant. The chain has TRBV6-5 and TRBJ2-1; D possibly corresponds to TRBD2 (6 bases). CDR3 size: 16 residues. The germline gives CDR1 MNHEY, CDR2 SVGAGI. Trimming removed 6 bases at V and 0 bases at J, with 15 bases between. CDR3 amino acids: CASRRTTVSSYNEQFF. The DNA for the CDR3 is TGTGCCAGCAGGCGGACTACGGTGAGCTCCTACAATGAGCAGTTCTTC.

The sample holds many counts of this clonotype. This rearrangement joins TRBV19 to TRBJ1-5, with D perhaps TRBD1 (6 bases). The germline V gene encodes CDR1 LNHDA and CDR2 SQIVND (reference sequence). Trimming stripped 5 bases from V and 5 bases from J, with 10 bases between. The CDR3 loop spans 13 amino acids. The DNA of the CDR3 is TGTGCCAGTAGTGACGGGGGCGATCAGCCCCAGCATTTT. Protein sequence: CASSDGGDQPQHF.

This clonotype was observed many times. The chain links TRBV20-1 to TRBJ2-5; D may match TRBD1 or TRBD2 (6 bases each). With 4 bases removed from V and 1 base from J, the gap between germline ends came to 25 bases. Germline-derived CDR1 and CDR2 are DFQATT and SNEGSKA (reference sequence). The CDR3 contains 18 residues. CDR3 in DNA: TGCAGTGCTAATAGTATCGGGGGCGGAGTCGCGGGCCAAGAGACCCAGTACTTC. It specifies CSANSIGGGVAGQETQYF.

Notes on this clonotype: Possible read error: a much larger clone is one base away. The V call is TRBV20-1, the J call TRBJ2-5; maybe TRBD1 (5 bases). This CDR3 region has 12 residues. CDR1 and CDR2 from the germline V gene are DFQATT and SNEGSKA (reference sequence). CDR3 sequence (DNA): TGCAGTGCTCATAGGGGTGGAGAGACCCCGTACTTC. This gives the protein CSAHRGGETPYF.

In this sample, this clonotype turned up many times. V usage is TRBV5-8 and J usage is TRBJ2-7, with 9 nucleotides matching TRBD1. V was pared by 3 bases and J by 6 bases, with 7 bases of the junction left unmatched. The germline gives CDR1 SGHTS, CDR2 YDEGEE. This CDR3 comprises 14 residues. The CDR3 coding sequence is TGTGCCAGCAGCTCTCGGACAGGGGCAGGCGAGCAGTACTTC. Protein product: CASSSRTGAGEQYF.

This clonotype was detected many times. The chain combines TRBV10-3 with TRBJ2-1, with D hard to call. V shed 3 bases and J shed 4 bases, with 1 base lying between them. This CDR3 is 11 amino acids long. Per germline, CDR1 ENHRY and CDR2 SYGVKD. CDR3 amino acids: CAISEYNEQFF. The CDR3 DNA reads TGTGCCATCAGTGAATACAATGAGCAGTTCTTC.

This clonotype was counted many times. CDR3 bases: TGTGCCAGCAGCTTAGGGACAGGGGTGGCAGATACGCAGTATTTT. It yields the protein CASSLGTGVADTQYF. This chain links TRBV7-9 with TRBJ2-3; 9 nucleotides align to TRBD1. The CDR3 covers 15 residues. V was pared by 1 base and J by 4 bases, with 3 bases of the junction left unmatched. Germline-derived CDR1 and CDR2 are SEHNR and FQNEAQ (reference sequence).

As for this clonotype: A read error may explain this, as a much larger clone is one base away. V and J are TRBV3-1 and TRBJ2-7, with 8 bases matching TRBD1. From germline, CDR1 is LGHDT and CDR2 YNNKEL (reference sequence). V was clipped by 1 base and J by 5 bases; unmatched bases: 7. CDR3 length equals 15 residues. CDR3 bases: TGTGCCAGCAGCCAAGTCCCGGGACAGGAAGACGAGCAGTACTTC. It translates to CASSQVPGQEDEQYF.

The chain recombines TRBV10-1 with TRBJ1-5, with D hard to call. The V and J ends lost 6 bases and 5 bases respectively, with 11 bases between them. CDR1 is WNHNN, CDR2 SYGVQD, per germline (reference sequence). CDR3 length: 13 residues. The CDR3 DNA reads TGCGCCAGCAGCGCCGGAGGGTATCAGCCCCAGCATTTT. Translating gives CASSAGGYQPQHF.

Ten or more counts support this clonotype. V gene TRBV28 combines with J gene TRBJ2-7; D is ambiguous. This CDR3 is 13 amino acids long. The germline CDR1 and CDR2 sequences are MDHEN and SYDVKM. The V end lost 1 base, the J end lost 1 base, and 5 bases lay between the germline ends. The CDR3 DNA sequence: TGTGCCAGCAGTTTATCCAGTTCCTACGAGCAGTACTTC. Protein product: CASSLSSSYEQYF.

This clonotype has at least ten counts. The chain uses TRBV28 and TRBJ1-2; perhaps TRBD1 as D (6 bases). Germline values: CDR1 MDHEN, CDR2 SYDVKM. V shed 4 bases and J shed 7 bases, with 16 bases lying between them. This CDR3 has 14 residues. The CDR3 bases are TGTGCCAGCAGTTCGACAGGTGAGGTGGTTGGCTACACCTTC. This translates into CASSSTGEVVGYTF.

This clonotype appeared a single time. The chain recombines TRBV7-3 with TRBJ2-4; maybe TRBD2 (5 bases). The ends were cut back, 5 bases at V and 0 bases at J, with 29 bases in the middle. CDR3 length: 21 residues. Looked up from germline, CDR1 is SGHTA and CDR2 is FQGTGA. The CDR3 nucleotides read TGTGCCAGCAGCCTGCCCGGACGTCCATCGGAGGAAACCCTAGCCAAAAACATTCAGTACTTC. The encoded protein is CASSLPGRPSEETLAKNIQYF.

In its sample, this clonotype was seen many times. This sequence joins TRBV20-1 and TRBJ2-3; D is ambiguous. Germline loops: CDR1 DFQATT, CDR2 SNEGSKA (reference sequence). The length of the CDR3 is 15 residues. Trimming shortened V by 0 bases and J by 2 bases, and 12 bases separated the two germline ends. The CDR3 sequence: CSAREPLSPTDTQYF. The CDR3 region has the DNA TGCAGTGCTAGAGAGCCACTGAGTCCCACAGATACGCAGTATTTT.

V is TRBV20-1 and J is TRBJ2-1; TRBD2 matches at 11 bases. Germline trimming cut 6 bases from V and 0 bases from J; bases unmatched to any gene: 7. The CDR3 loop spans 16 amino acids. In germline, CDR1 is DFQATT, CDR2 SNEGSKA (reference sequence). CDR3 coding DNA: TGCAGTGCAAGACTAGCGGGGCAAAGCTCCTACAATGAGCAGTTCTTC. Encoded protein: CSARLAGQSSYNEQFF.

The chain employs TRBV5-1 and TRBJ1-3; D uncertain. The ends were cut back, 0 bases at V and 8 bases at J, with 15 bases in the middle. From germline, CDR1 is SGHRS and CDR2 YFSETQ. The CDR3 covers 15 residues. CDR3 coding DNA: TGCGCCAGCAGCTTGGCACCTAACTATGGCTACACCATATATTTT. It is translated as CASSLAPNYGYTIYF.

The CDR3 spells CASSQGAAFTF. DNA for the CDR3: TGTGCCAGCAGTCAGGGGGCGGCGTTCACCTTC. This chain joins TRBV7-3 and TRBJ1-2, with 8 bases lining up with TRBD1. The junction had 7 bases not matched to a gene; V was cut back by 6 bases and J by 13 bases. The CDR3 runs 11 residues. Germline CDR1 reads SGHTA; CDR2 reads FQGTGA.

V usage is TRBV6-2 or TRBV6-3 and J usage is TRBJ2-3; 16 bases match TRBD2. The V and J ends lost 5 bases and 5 bases, in that order; junction bases with no gene match: 10. Germline V CDR1 and CDR2: MNHEY, SVGEGT. This CDR3 is 18 amino acids long. CDR3 nucleotide sequence: TGTGCCAGCAGTAGGTCCGGGACTAGCGGGGGGGCCAAAGATACGCAGTATTTT. It encodes CASSRSGTSGGAKDTQYF.

This clonotype was detected many times. This chain links TRBV30 with TRBJ2-3, with 10 nucleotides matching TRBD2. The junction had 11 bases not matched to a gene; V was cut back by 4 bases and J by 4 bases. Germline V CDR1 and CDR2: GTSNPN, SVGIG (reference sequence). The CDR3 is 16 residues long. CDR3 sequence: CAWTPPGLAGADTQYF. Written as DNA, the CDR3 is TGTGCCTGGACCCCCCCGGGGCTAGCGGGGGCAGATACGCAGTATTTT.